This T cell receptor beta chain was captured by sequencing in a study of cytomegalovirus exposure and HLA in healthy donors. With respect to this clone: What it binds is unknown.

Both 60 Vbeta primers and 13 Jbeta primers went into the PCR. Method: immunoSEQ multiplex PCR; TCRdb's copy keeps in-frame clones and lacks some. Of about 140,000 clones in the sample, around 75% were seen once. Study observations and caveats: Analyzed later, most CMV-associated TCR beta chains appeared HLA-restricted. It was assumed in the presence/absence analyses that sequencing depth was roughly uniform across donors. CMV serostatus stood as the only immune exposure information on hand.

With V trimmed by 1 base and J by 2 bases, 10 bases remained unmatched. This CDR3 has 18 residues. The gene calls are TRBV6-7 and TRBJ2-1; 8 nucleotides line up with TRBD2. TRBV6-7 is an ORF, with its function uncertain. Sample: PBMCs. This sequence originates from a female donor in good health and CMV-seronegative. The CDR3 sequence: CASSYYTGGADTYNEQFF. The CDR3 coding sequence is TGTGCCAGCAGTTACTATACGGGGGGGGCCGATACCTACAATGAGCAGTTCTTC.